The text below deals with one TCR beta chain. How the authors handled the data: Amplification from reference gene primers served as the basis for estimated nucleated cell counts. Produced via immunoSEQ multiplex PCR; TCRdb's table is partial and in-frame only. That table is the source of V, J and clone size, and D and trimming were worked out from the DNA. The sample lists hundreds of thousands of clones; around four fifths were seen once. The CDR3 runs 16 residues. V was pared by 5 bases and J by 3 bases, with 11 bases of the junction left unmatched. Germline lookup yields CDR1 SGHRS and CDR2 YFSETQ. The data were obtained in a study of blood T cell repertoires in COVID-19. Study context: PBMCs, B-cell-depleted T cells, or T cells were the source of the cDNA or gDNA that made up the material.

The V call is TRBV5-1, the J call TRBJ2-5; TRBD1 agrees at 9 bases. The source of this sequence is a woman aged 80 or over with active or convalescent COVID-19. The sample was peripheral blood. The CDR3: CASSSRTGVVEETQYF. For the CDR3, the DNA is TGCGCCAGCAGTAGTCGGACAGGGGTGGTGGAAGAGACCCAGTACTTC.